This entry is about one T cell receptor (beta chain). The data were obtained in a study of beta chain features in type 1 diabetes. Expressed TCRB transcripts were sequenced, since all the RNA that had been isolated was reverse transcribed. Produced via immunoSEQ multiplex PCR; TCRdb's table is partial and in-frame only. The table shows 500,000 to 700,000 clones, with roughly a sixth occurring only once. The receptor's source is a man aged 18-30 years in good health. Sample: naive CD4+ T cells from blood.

The CDR3 DNA reads as TGTGCCACCAGAGGTGCAGGGGCATCTAGCACAGATACGCAGTATTTT. Protein sequence: CATRGAGASSTDTQYF. This chain uses TRBV10-3 with TRBJ2-3; D possibly corresponds to TRBD1 (6 bases). The germline V and J ends were trimmed by 10 bases and 0 bases, with 20 bases remaining between them. Germline lookup yields CDR1 ENHRY and CDR2 SYGVKD. CDR3 length: 16 amino acids.